A selection of T cell receptor beta chains follows, all from one sample in a study of T cell repertoires in cytomegalovirus infection. These receptors are not linked to any known antigen. One entry per CDR3 protein results from TCRdb running MiXCR on the reads. The table lists about half a million distinct CDR3 sequences, around a third of them singletons. The specimen comprised cultured PBMCs, sampled from culture after CMV antigen stimulation. The receptors originated from a human donor in good health (CMV status not recorded). Some clones in this sample may be carry-over from other donors' samples. CDR3s include the opening cysteine and the closing phenylalanine or tryptophan. The D gene is left open where the match is weak. Clone size is given for some rows only: seen once, a few or many times, or a class if the clone is expanded.

D gene	clone size	V gene	J gene	CDR3 protein	CDR3 DNA
.	few	TRBV5-4	TRBJ2-2	CASSLGRSTGELFF	TGTGCCAGCAGCTTGGGACGTTCCACCGGGGAGCTGTTTTTT
TRBD1	few	TRBV24-1	TRBJ2-3	CATSDLSLSGQDGTDTQYF	TGTGCCACCAGTGATTTATCCCTGAGCGGACAGGACGGGACAGATACGCAGTATTTT
TRBD2	many	TRBV7-2	TRBJ2-5	CASTGLAGLEAQYF	TGTGCCAGCACGGGACTAGCGGGTCTCGAGGCCCAGTACTTC
TRBD1	.	TRBV5-1	TRBJ2-5	CASSSSERGPETQYF	TGCGCCAGCAGCTCGTCCGAGAGGGGGCCAGAGACCCAGTACTTC
.	.	TRBV2	TRBJ2-1	CASSGYRDPYNEQFF	TGTGCCAGCAGTGGTTACAGGGACCCCTACAATGAGCAGTTCTTC
TRBD1	many	TRBV4-3	TRBJ1-2	CASSQYGTGDLNYGYTF	TGCGCCAGCAGCCAATATGGGACAGGGGATCTAAACTATGGCTACACCTTC
.	few	TRBV5-4	TRBJ2-1	CASSDGQSGDGDEQFF	TGTGCCAGCAGCGATGGACAGTCGGGAGATGGAGATGAGCAGTTCTTC
.	few	TRBV29-1	TRBJ1-1	CSVGWAAMNTEAFF	TGCAGCGTCGGGTGGGCTGCAATGAACACTGAAGCTTTCTTT
.	few	TRBV7-8	TRBJ2-4	CASSSPRAGTFGIAKNIQYF	TGTGCCAGCAGCTCCCCGAGGGCGGGTACTTTTGGGATAGCCAAAAACATTCAGTACTTC
.	few	TRBV19	TRBJ2-3	CASSIDQPGDTQYF	TGTGCCAGTAGTATAGATCAGCCAGGAGATACGCAGTATTTT
.	few	TRBV6-2/TRBV6-3	TRBJ2-1	CASSYSAGPYNEQFF	TGTGCCAGCAGTTACTCGGCGGGCCCCTACAATGAGCAGTTCTTC
.	.	TRBV24-1	TRBJ2-5	CATSGTGFQETQYF	TGTGCCACCAGTGGAACAGGGTTCCAAGAGACCCAGTACTTC
TRBD2	many	TRBV6-2/TRBV6-3	TRBJ2-1	CASIKSGSYNEQFF	TGTGCCAGCATAAAAAGCGGGAGCTACAATGAGCAGTTCTTC
TRBD1	.	TRBV30	TRBJ1-2	CAWSRDSYYGYTF	TGTGCCTGGAGTCGGGACAGCTACTATGGCTACACCTTC
.	.	TRBV6-5	TRBJ2-3	CASSYAPFGGTDTQYF	TGTGCCAGCAGTTACGCCCCGTTCGGGGGCACAGATACGCAGTATTTT
.	.	TRBV12-3/TRBV12-4	TRBJ2-2	CASSLYFTGELFF	TGTGCCAGCAGTTTATATTTCACCGGGGAGCTGTTTTTT
TRBD2	.	TRBV9	TRBJ2-1	CASSTGTSGSMHEQFF	TGTGCCAGCAGCACCGGGACTAGCGGGAGTATGCATGAGCAGTTCTTC
.	.	TRBV7-6	TRBJ2-7	CASSPTTFPYEQYF	TGTGCCAGCAGCCCAACCACCTTTCCGTACGAGCAGTACTTC
TRBD2	.	TRBV12-5	TRBJ2-1	CASGRSGSLSYNEQFF	TGTGCTAGTGGTCGTAGCGGGAGTCTCTCCTACAATGAGCAGTTCTTC
.	many	TRBV7-2	TRBJ1-4	CASSQQEGQRGKLFF	TGTGCCAGCAGCCAACAAGAGGGGCAAAGGGGAAAACTGTTTTTT
.	few	TRBV7-9	TRBJ1-1	CASSLEEDTEAFF	TGTGCCAGCAGCTTAGAGGAGGACACTGAAGCTTTCTTT
.	few	TRBV25-1	TRBJ1-2	CASSGSGRGDYGYTF	TGTGCCAGCAGTGGTTCAGGGAGGGGGGACTATGGCTACACCTTC
.	few	TRBV7-9	TRBJ1-2	CASSLSPPGDGYTF	TGTGCCAGCAGCTTATCCCCGCCAGGGGATGGCTACACCTTC
.	.	TRBV7-9	TRBJ1-1	CASSPDPRGANTEAFF	TGTGCCAGCAGCCCTGATCCTAGGGGGGCGAACACTGAAGCTTTCTTT
.	few	TRBV6-2/TRBV6-3	TRBJ2-4	CASSYVGNIQYF	TGTGCCAGCAGTTATGTGGGCAACATTCAGTACTTC
.	.	TRBV7-8	TRBJ1-2	CASSPRLGVRDAYGYTF	TGTGCCAGCAGCCCAAGACTAGGAGTCCGGGACGCCTATGGCTACACCTTC
.	many	TRBV7-9	TRBJ1-1	CASIWTVNTEAFF	TGTGCCAGCATTTGGACGGTGAACACTGAAGCTTTCTTT
.	.	TRBV19	TRBJ2-5	CASSPDLGGLETQYF	TGTGCCAGTAGCCCTGATTTGGGGGGACTAGAGACCCAGTACTTC
.	.	TRBV7-2	TRBJ2-1	CASSLGRGLEFF	TGTGCCAGCAGCTTAGGGAGGGGGCTAGAGTTCTTC
.	.	TRBV6-1	TRBJ2-1	CASSEELAAYNEQFF	TGTGCCAGCAGTGAAGAGCTCGCGGCATACAATGAGCAGTTCTTC
TRBD1	.	TRBV2	TRBJ2-1	CASRTGVIYNEQFF	TGTGCCAGCAGGACAGGGGTGATATACAATGAGCAGTTCTTC